These T cell receptor beta chains were read from a single sample in a study of blood T cell repertoires in COVID-19. Method: immunoSEQ multiplex PCR; TCRdb's copy keeps in-frame clones and lacks some. The sample lists some 180,000 clones; less than 85% were seen once. Source material: peripheral blood. Receptor source: a man aged 45-60 years who had recovered from COVID-19. Each CDR3 is given with its conserved first and last residue. Each record gives: D gene, J gene, V gene, CDR3 DNA, CDR3 protein. A D gene is named only where the DNA matches it firmly.

.	TRBJ2-7	TRBV6-1	TGTGCCAGCAGTTTAGCCAGGGGGGCCTACGAGCAGTACTTC	CASSLARGAYEQYF
.	TRBJ2-7	TRBV23-1	TGCGCCAGCAGTCATCAGGTCTACGAGCAGTACTTC	CASSHQVYEQYF
.	TRBJ2-2	TRBV10-1	TGCGCCAGCAGTGCGGCGAACACCGGGGAGCTGTTTTTT	CASSAANTGELFF
TRBD2	TRBJ2-2	TRBV10-3	TGTGCCACCGGGACTAGCTACACCGGGGAGCTGTTTTTT	CATGTSYTGELFF
.	TRBJ2-5	TRBV5-1	TGCGCCAGCAGCCCCCTGGCGGGGCAGTTGGAGACCCAGTACTTC	CASSPLAGQLETQYF
.	TRBJ1-2	TRBV28	TGTGCCAGCAGTTTAGGTTCGGGGTTCAACTATGACTACACCTTC	CASSLGSGFNYDYTF
TRBD2	TRBJ2-3	TRBV10-2	TGCGCCAGCAGTGCCCTTAGCGGGAGGGGTACAGATACGCAGTATTTT	CASSALSGRGTDTQYF
.	TRBJ1-4	TRBV28	TGTGCCAGCACCCTTATTACGGGAGGTGAAAAACTGTTTTTT	CASTLITGGEKLFF
.	TRBJ2-7	TRBV1	TGCACCAGCAGCCAAGAAAGACAGGGTGGGTCCTACGAGCAGTACTTC	CTSSQERQGGSYEQYF
.	TRBJ2-6	TRBV5-1	TGCGCCAGCAGCTTGGGACAGACAATTTTCTCTGGGGCCAACGTCCTGACTTTC	CASSLGQTIFSGANVLTF
.	TRBJ2-1	TRBV6-6	TGTGCCAGCAGTTACCAGGGGCTGAATGAGCAGTTCTTC	CASSYQGLNEQFF